These T cell receptor beta chains were read from a single sample in a study of shared clonotypes between healthy human individuals. Repertoires were generated with immunoSEQ multiplex PCR, while TCRdb's copy carries only in-frame clones and drops some. The table lists 2,500,000 or so clones, 80% to 95% of them singletons, with 0.37% in the top ten. Input material: naive CD4+ T cells from PBMCs. The receptor source for this set is a man in his late teens or twenties in good health. Some clones in this sample may be carry-over from other donors' samples. CDR3s include the opening cysteine and the closing phenylalanine or tryptophan. D genes are given only for firm matches. Size tells how often a clone was seen (once, few, many) or the class of an expanded clone, and some rows leave it out.

v_call	d_call	clone_size	j_call	cdr3_aa	cdr3_nt
TRBV7-2	TRBD1	.	TRBJ2-2	CASSKRLGQRTGELFF	TGTGCCAGCAGCAAACGCTTGGGACAGAGAACCGGGGAGCTGTTTTTT
TRBV4-2	TRBD1	.	TRBJ1-4	CASSQVHVGQGIEKLFF	TGTGCCAGCAGCCAAGTCCATGTGGGACAGGGGATTGAAAAACTGTTTTTT
TRBV7-7	TRBD2	.	TRBJ2-5	CASSLVAGGETQYF	TGTGCCAGCAGCTTAGTAGCGGGGGGAGAGACCCAGTACTTC
TRBV29-1	TRBD1	.	TRBJ1-2	CSVESSGQGVRGYTF	TGCAGCGTCGAGAGTTCCGGACAGGGGGTTCGGGGCTACACCTTC
TRBV7-9	TRBD1	.	TRBJ1-2	CASSARDRVGGYTF	TGTGCCAGCAGCGCGCGGGACAGGGTCGGTGGCTACACCTTC
TRBV23-1	.	.	TRBJ1-3	CASSQKDSQFSGNTIYF	TGCGCCAGCAGTCAAAAAGACAGCCAATTCTCTGGAAACACCATATATTTT
TRBV6-5	TRBD2	.	TRBJ2-1	CASRPLGTTNEQFF	TGTGCCAGCAGACCCCTCGGGACTACTAATGAGCAGTTCTTC
TRBV5-1	TRBD2	.	TRBJ2-5	CASSSLGLAAQETQYF	TGCGCCAGCAGCTCCCTCGGCCTAGCGGCCCAAGAGACCCAGTACTTC
TRBV5-1	TRBD2	.	TRBJ2-1	CASREIAGTYNEQFF	TGCGCCAGCAGAGAGATAGCGGGAACCTACAATGAGCAGTTCTTC
TRBV7-9	.	.	TRBJ2-1	CASSYPGIGSYNEQFF	TGTGCCAGCAGCTATCCAGGGATCGGCTCCTACAATGAGCAGTTCTTC
TRBV7-3	.	.	TRBJ2-1	CASSLSPGTHNEQFF	TGTGCCAGCAGCTTATCCCCCGGGACTCACAATGAGCAGTTCTTC
TRBV7-9	TRBD2	.	TRBJ2-1	CASSFQGTAGGEQFF	TGTGCCAGCAGCTTCCAGGGGACGGCGGGGGGTGAGCAGTTCTTC
TRBV15	.	.	TRBJ2-5	CATSGGEGGRTGRTETQYF	TGTGCCACCAGCGGGGGGGAGGGTGGCCGGACAGGGAGGACAGAGACCCAGTACTTC
TRBV11-3	TRBD2	.	TRBJ2-7	CASSPGGSLSYEQYF	TGTGCCAGCAGCCCGGGGGGTTCCCTTTCCTACGAGCAGTACTTC
TRBV18	.	.	TRBJ2-3	CASSEGQGVPDTQYF	TGTGCCAGCTCGGAGGGGCAGGGCGTCCCAGATACGCAGTATTTT
TRBV10-3	.	.	TRBJ1-1	CAIRLQESNTEAFF	TGTGCCATCAGACTACAGGAATCGAACACTGAAGCTTTCTTT
TRBV7-3	TRBD2	.	TRBJ2-5	CASSSSAGGDGETQYF	TGTGCCAGCAGCTCAAGTGCGGGAGGAGATGGCGAGACCCAGTACTTC
TRBV4-3	.	.	TRBJ2-5	CASSQESMGTQYF	TGCGCCAGCAGCCAAGAATCAATGGGGACCCAGTACTTC
TRBV9	.	once	TRBJ2-2	CASSVRNANTGELFF	TGTGCCAGCAGCGTACGGAACGCGAACACCGGGGAGCTGTTTTTT
TRBV28	TRBD1	.	TRBJ2-6	CASSLQGAPGANVLTF	TGTGCCAGCAGTTTACAGGGGGCGCCTGGGGCCAACGTCCTGACTTTC
TRBV28	TRBD2	.	TRBJ2-1	CASRLAGGEGNNEQFF	TGTGCCAGCAGACTAGCGGGAGGGGAGGGGAACAATGAGCAGTTCTTC
TRBV18	TRBD2	once	TRBJ2-1	CASSPGTSGSDEQFF	TGTGCCAGCTCACCGGGGACTAGCGGGAGCGATGAGCAGTTCTTC
TRBV19	.	.	TRBJ1-4	CASMGAQANEKLFF	TGTGCCAGTATGGGGGCTCAAGCTAATGAAAAACTGTTTTTT
TRBV6-5	TRBD1	.	TRBJ1-6	CASKTDRVESPLHF	TGTGCCAGCAAGACGGACAGGGTAGAATCACCCCTCCACTTT
TRBV28	.	.	TRBJ1-2	CASSPPFGQAGYGYTF	TGTGCCAGCAGCCCCCCCTTCGGGCAGGCCGGTTATGGCTACACCTTC
TRBV11-2	.	few	TRBJ1-2	CASSLETAVGYGYTF	TGTGCCAGCAGCTTAGAAACGGCCGTAGGATATGGCTACACCTTC
TRBV9	.	once	TRBJ2-2	CASNIQGLNTGELFF	TGTGCCAGCAACATACAGGGATTGAACACCGGGGAGCTGTTTTTT
TRBV7-8	.	.	TRBJ2-7	CASSLVGSSYEQYF	TGTGCCAGCAGCTTAGTAGGGAGCTCCTACGAGCAGTACTTC
TRBV5-1	TRBD1	.	TRBJ2-2	CASSPDRPNTGELFF	TGCGCCAGCAGCCCGGACAGGCCGAACACCGGGGAGCTGTTTTTT
TRBV29-1	TRBD2	.	TRBJ2-7	CSVVRLAGPEQYF	TGCAGCGTTGTGAGACTAGCGGGTCCCGAGCAGTACTTC
TRBV28	.	.	TRBJ1-1	CASSPASLGSEAFF	TGTGCCAGCAGTCCAGCATCTCTTGGATCCGAAGCTTTCTTT
TRBV4-3	.	.	TRBJ1-4	CASWGRNEKLFF	TGCGCCAGCTGGGGGAGGAATGAAAAACTGTTTTTT